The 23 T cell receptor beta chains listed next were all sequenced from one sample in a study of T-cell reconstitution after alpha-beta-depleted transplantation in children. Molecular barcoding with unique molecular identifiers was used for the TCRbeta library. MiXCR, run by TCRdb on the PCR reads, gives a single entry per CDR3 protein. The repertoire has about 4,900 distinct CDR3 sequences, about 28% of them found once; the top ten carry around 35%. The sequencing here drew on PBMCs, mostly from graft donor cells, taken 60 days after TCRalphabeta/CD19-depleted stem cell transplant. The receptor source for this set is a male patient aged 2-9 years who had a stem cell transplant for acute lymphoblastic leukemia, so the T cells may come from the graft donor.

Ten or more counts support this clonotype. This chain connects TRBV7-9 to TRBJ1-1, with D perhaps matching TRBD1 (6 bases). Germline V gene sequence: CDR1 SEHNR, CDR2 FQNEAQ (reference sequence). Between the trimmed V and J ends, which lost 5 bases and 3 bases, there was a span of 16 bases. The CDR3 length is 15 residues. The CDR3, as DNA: TGTGCCAGCAGCAAAATGAGGGGGTGGTACACTGAAGCTTTCTTT. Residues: CASSKMRGWYTEAFF.

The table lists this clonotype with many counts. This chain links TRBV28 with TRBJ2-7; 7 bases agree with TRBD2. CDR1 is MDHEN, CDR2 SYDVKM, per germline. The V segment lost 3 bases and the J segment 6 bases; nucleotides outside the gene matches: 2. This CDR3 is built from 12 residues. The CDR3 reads CASSLPGGEQYF. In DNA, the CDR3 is TGTGCCAGCAGTTTGCCGGGGGGCGAGCAGTACTTC.

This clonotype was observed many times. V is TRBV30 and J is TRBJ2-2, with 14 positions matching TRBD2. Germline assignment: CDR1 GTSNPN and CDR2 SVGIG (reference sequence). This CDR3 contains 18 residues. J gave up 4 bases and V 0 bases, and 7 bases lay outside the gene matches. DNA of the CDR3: TGTGCCTGGAGTGTCCGACTAGCGGGAGGGCCTGGCACCGGGGAGCTGTTTTTT. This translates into CAWSVRLAGGPGTGELFF.

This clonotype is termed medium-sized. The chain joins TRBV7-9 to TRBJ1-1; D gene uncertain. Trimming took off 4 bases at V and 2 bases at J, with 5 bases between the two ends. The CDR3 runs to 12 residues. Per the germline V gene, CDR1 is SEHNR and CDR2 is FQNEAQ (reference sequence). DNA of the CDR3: TGTGCCAGCAGCTCCTCAAACACTGAAGCTTTCTTT. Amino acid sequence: CASSSSNTEAFF.

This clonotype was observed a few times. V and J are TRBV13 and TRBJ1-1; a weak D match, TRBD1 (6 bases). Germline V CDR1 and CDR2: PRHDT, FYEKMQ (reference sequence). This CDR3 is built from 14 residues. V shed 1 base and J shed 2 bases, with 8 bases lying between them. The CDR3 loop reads CASSLDRANTEAFF. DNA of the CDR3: TGTGCCAGCAGCTTAGACAGGGCCAACACTGAAGCTTTCTTT.

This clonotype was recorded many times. The CDR3 is CASSLYTGWDNQPQHF. CDR3 bases: TGTGCCAGCAGCTTATATACAGGATGGGACAATCAGCCCCAGCATTTT. The chain links TRBV7-9 to TRBJ1-5; D might be TRBD1 (5 bases). Germline lookup yields CDR1 SEHNR and CDR2 FQNEAQ (reference sequence). V was pared by 2 bases and J by 3 bases, with 14 bases between. There are 16 residues in the CDR3. Complete variable domain (other parts from reference TRBV7-9 and TRBJ1-5): DTGVSQNPRHKITKRGQNVTFRCDPISEHNRLYWYRQTLGQGPEFLTYFQNEAQLEKSRLLSDRFSAERPKGSFSTLEIQRTEQGDSAMYLCASSLYTGWDNQPQHFGDGTRLSIL.

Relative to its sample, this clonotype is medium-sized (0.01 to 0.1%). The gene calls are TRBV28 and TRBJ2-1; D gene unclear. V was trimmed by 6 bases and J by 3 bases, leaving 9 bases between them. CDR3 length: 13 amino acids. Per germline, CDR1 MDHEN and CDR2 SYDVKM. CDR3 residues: CASSWRSYNEQFF. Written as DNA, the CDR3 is TGTGCCAGCAGCTGGCGGAGCTACAATGAGCAGTTCTTC.

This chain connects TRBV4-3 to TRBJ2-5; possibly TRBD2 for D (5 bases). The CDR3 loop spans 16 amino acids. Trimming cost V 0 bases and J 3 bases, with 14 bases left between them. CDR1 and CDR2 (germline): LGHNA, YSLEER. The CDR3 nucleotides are TGCGCCAGCAGCCAAGATATTGACTACTTAGAAGAGACCCAGTACTTC. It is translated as CASSQDIDYLEETQYF.

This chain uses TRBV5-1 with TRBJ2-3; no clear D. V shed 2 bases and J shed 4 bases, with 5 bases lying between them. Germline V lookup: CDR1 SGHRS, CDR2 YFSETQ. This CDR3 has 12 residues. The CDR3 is CASSFAADTQYF. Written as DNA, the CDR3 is TGCGCCAGCAGCTTCGCCGCAGATACGCAGTATTTT.

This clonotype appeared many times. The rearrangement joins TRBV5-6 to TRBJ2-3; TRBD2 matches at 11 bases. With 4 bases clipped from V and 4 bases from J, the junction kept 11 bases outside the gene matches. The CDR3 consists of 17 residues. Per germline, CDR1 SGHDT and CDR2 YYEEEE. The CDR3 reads CASSLPKLAGDPDTQYF. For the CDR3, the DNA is TGTGCCAGCAGCCTTCCTAAACTAGCGGGAGACCCAGATACGCAGTATTTT.

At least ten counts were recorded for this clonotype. The CDR3 bases are TGTGCCACCAGCAGGGGGGGATCTCTCTACGAGCAGTACTTC. This sequence encodes CATSRGGSLYEQYF. The rearrangement links TRBV15 to TRBJ2-7; D possibly corresponds to TRBD2 (6 bases). The CDR3 loop spans 14 amino acids. Germline CDR1 reads LNHNV; CDR2 reads YYDKDF (reference sequence). Trimming pared 3 bases from V and 3 bases from J, leaving 12 bases between. Full variable domain (rest looked up from reference TRBV15 and TRBJ2-7): DAMVIQNPRYQVTQFGKPVTLSCSQTLNHNVMYWYQQKSSQAPKLLFHYYDKDFNNEADTPDNFQSRRPNTSFCFLDIRSPGLGDTAMYLCATSRGGSLYEQYFGPGTRLTVT.

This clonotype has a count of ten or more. Here the CDR3 reads CASSRVPHSSTDTQYF. The CDR3 DNA sequence: TGTGCCAGCAGCCGTGTCCCCCACAGCTCCACAGATACGCAGTATTTT. The chain is built from TRBV11-3 and TRBJ2-3; D is unresolved. V lost 5 bases to trimming and J lost 2 bases, with 17 bases between them. Germline V gene lookup returns CDR1 SGHNT and CDR2 YENEEA. The CDR3 spans 16 residues.

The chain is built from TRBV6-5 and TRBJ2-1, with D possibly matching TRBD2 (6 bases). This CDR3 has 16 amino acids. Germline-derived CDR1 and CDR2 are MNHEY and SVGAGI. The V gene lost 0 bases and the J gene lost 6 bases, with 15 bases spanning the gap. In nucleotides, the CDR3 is TGTGCCAGCAGTTACTCGACGGGAGAGGTGGGCAATGAGCAGTTCTTC. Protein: CASSYSTGEVGNEQFF.

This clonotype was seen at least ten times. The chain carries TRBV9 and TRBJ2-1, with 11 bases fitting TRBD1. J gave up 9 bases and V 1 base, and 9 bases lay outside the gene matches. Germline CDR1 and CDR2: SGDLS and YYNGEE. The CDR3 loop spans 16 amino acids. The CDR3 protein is CASSVHGQGARGEQFF. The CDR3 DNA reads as TGTGCCAGCAGCGTACACGGACAGGGGGCGAGGGGTGAGCAGTTCTTC. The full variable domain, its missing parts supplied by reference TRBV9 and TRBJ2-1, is DSGVTQTPKHLITATGQRVTLRCSPRSGDLSVYWYQQSLDQGLQFLIQYYNGEERAKGNILERFSAQQFPDLHSELNLSSLELGDSALYFCASSVHGQGARGEQFFGPGTRLTVL.

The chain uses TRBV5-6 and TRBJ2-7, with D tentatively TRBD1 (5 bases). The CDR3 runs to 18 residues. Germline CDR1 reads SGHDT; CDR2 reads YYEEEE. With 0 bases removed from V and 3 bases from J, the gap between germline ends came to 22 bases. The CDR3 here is CASSLATGTTKPHYEQYF. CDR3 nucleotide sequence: TGTGCCAGCAGCTTGGCAACAGGCACCACAAAACCTCACTACGAGCAGTACTTC.

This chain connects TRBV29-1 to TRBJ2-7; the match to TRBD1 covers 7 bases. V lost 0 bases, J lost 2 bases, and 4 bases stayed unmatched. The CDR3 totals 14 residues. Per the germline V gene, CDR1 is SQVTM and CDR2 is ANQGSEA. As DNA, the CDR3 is TGCAGCGTTGAAGATCGTCAGGGGGCCTACGAGCAGTACTTC. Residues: CSVEDRQGAYEQYF.

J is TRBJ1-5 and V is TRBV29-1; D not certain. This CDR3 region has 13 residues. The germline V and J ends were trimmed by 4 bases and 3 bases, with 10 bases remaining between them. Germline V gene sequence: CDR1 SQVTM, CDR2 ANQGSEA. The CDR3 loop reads CSVGAGNNQPQHF. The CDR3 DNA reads TGCAGCGTTGGGGCCGGGAACAATCAGCCCCAGCATTTT.

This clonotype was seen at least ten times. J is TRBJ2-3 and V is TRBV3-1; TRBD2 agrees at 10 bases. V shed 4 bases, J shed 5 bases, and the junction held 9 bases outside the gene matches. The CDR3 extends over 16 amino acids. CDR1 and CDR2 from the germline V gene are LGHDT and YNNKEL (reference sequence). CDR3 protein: CASSPLAGAGVDTQYF. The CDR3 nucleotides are TGTGCCAGCAGCCCTCTAGCGGGAGCTGGGGTAGATACGCAGTATTTT.

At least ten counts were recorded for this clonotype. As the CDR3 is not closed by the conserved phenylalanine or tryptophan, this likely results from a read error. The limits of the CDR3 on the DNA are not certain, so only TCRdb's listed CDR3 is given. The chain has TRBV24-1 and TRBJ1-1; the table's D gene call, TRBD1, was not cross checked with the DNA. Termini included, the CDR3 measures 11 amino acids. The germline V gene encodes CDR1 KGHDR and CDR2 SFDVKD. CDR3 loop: CATSERRRTAV.

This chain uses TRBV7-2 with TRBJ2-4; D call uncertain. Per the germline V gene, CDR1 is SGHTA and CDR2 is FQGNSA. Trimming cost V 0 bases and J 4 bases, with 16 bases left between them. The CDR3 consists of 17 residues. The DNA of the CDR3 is TGTGCCAGCAGCTTAGCTTCCCTCGTTATGGGGAAAAACATTCAGTACTTC. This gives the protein CASSLASLVMGKNIQYF.

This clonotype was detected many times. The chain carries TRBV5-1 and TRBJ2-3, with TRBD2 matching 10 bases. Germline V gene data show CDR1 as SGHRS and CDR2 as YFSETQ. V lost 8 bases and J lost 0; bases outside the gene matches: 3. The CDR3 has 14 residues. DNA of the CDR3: TGCGCCAGTCAGCGGGAGGGAAGCACAGATACGCAGTATTTT. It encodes CASQREGSTDTQYF.

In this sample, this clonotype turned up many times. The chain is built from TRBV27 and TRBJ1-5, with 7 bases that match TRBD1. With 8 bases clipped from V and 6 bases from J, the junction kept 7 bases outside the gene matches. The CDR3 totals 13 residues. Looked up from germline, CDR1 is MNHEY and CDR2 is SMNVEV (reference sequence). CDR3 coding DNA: TGTGCCAGCGCAGACAGGGAATTTCAGCCCCAGCATTTT. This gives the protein CASADREFQPQHF.

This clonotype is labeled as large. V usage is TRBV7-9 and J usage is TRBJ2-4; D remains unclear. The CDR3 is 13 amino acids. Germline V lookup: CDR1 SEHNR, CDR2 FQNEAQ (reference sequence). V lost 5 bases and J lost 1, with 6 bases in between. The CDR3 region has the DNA TGTGCCAGCAGCCCATTCGCCAAAAACATTCAGTACTTC. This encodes CASSPFAKNIQYF.